Reported below is one T cell receptor beta chain. The data were taken from a study of blood T cell repertoires in COVID-19. Turning to the study itself: The samples span acute and convalescent COVID-19 from the United States, Italy and Spain. PBMCs, B-cell-depleted T cells, or T cells provided the cDNA or gDNA that made up the material.

The germline V gene has CDR1 SGHRS and CDR2 YFSETQ. The CDR3 has 15 residues. V dropped 4 bases and J dropped 1; count of bases not matched to a gene: 6. Under the authors' procedure: For nucleated cells, counts were estimated from reference gene primer amplification. Only in-frame clones appear in the TCRdb table, and some are missing; sequencing was by immunoSEQ multiplex PCR. Clone size and the V and J calls come from that table; the DNA yielded D and trimming. This repertoire shows about 87,000 clones, about four fifths found once; its top ten account for more than 2%. The chain uses TRBV5-1 and TRBJ2-3, with 7 bases aligning to TRBD2. What was sequenced was peripheral blood. This TCR was sampled from a woman between 65 and 79 years old with acute or convalescent COVID-19. CDR3 region: CASSDRSGGTDTQYF. The CDR3 DNA reads TGCGCCAGCAGCGACCGAAGCGGGGGCACAGATACGCAGTATTTT.